This T cell receptor beta chain is from a study of chemoradiotherapy in HPV16-positive cancers. The V gene lost 2 bases and the J gene lost 3 bases, with 7 bases spanning the gap. Per the germline V gene, CDR1 is SGHTA and CDR2 is FQGTGA. The CDR3 sequence is 14 residues long. Sequenced by immunoSEQ multiplex PCR; TCRdb stores in-frame clones only, minus some. Of about 14,000 clones listed, roughly 69% are singletons. By proportion, this clone is large. Sampling was performed from a patient who underwent chemoradiotherapy. The sequence came from a human donor with HPV-associated anogenital cancer. The chain couples TRBV7-3 to TRBJ2-2; D is possibly TRBD1 (5 bases). As DNA, the CDR3 is TGTGCCAGCAGCTTAGACAGCTACACCGGGGAGCTGTTTTTT. Its translation is CASSLDSYTGELFF.